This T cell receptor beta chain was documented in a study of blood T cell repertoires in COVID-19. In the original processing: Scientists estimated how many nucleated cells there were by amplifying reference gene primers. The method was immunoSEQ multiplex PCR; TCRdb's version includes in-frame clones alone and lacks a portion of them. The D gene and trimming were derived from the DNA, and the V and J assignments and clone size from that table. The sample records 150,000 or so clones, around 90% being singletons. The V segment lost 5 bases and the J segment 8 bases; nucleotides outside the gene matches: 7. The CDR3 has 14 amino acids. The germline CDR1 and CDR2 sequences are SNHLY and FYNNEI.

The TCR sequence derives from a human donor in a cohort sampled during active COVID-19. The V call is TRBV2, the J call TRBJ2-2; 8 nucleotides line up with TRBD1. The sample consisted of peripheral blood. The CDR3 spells CASSYRGSAGELFF. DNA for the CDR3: TGTGCCAGCAGTTACAGGGGGTCGGCAGGGGAGCTGTTTTTT.